Described below is a single TCR beta chain sequence and its context. The source of the sample is a study of blood T cell repertoires in COVID-19. Study-wide background: PBMCs, B-cell-depleted T cells, or T cells provided the cDNA or gDNA that made up the material.

Original handling: The authors estimated nucleated cell counts from reference gene primer amplification. Measured with immunoSEQ multiplex PCR; TCRdb has only the in-frame clones, and not every one. The V and J calls and clone size come from that table; D and trimming were worked out from the DNA. Of roughly 220,000 clones listed, around four fifths are singletons. The length of the CDR3 is 13 residues. The germline V gene encodes CDR1 SGHTA and CDR2 FQGNSA. V lost 4 bases to trimming and J lost 5 bases, with 11 bases between them. The sequence came from a woman aged 80 or older with COVID-19, enrolled during active disease. Sequencing used peripheral blood. This sequence joins TRBV7-2 and TRBJ2-5; tentatively, D is TRBD2 (6 bases). The CDR3 DNA reads TGTGCCAGCAGCTCCGATGGAGGGGAGACCCAGTACTTC. This translates into CASSSDGGETQYF.